Listed here is a single T cell receptor (beta chain). Its ends do not fully match the called genes, so a read error is possible. The data belong to a study of T cells in Graves' hyperthyroidism and ophthalmopathy. RNA transcripts served as the template for amplifying TCR beta CDR3 regions. The HTBI set primed first-round TCR CDR3 RT-PCR. TCRdb fed the multiplex PCR reads into MiXCR, producing one record per CDR3 protein. The sample holds 40,000 to 65,000 distinct CDR3 sequences, around 48% seen once. Germline loops: CDR1 SGHVS, CDR2 FNYEAQ. The CDR3 covers 15 residues. The source is a woman aged 45 to 65 with Graves' ophthalmopathy. Sequenced input: blood. The V and J genes are TRBV7-6 and TRBJ1-3; D not resolved. The CDR3, as DNA: TGTGCCAGCAGCTTAACTCGGAACTCTGGAAACGCCATATATTTT. It translates to CASSLTRNSGNAIYF.